Detailed here is one T cell receptor beta chain. Its cognate antigen is unknown. The source of the sample is a study of radiation and T cells in renal cell carcinoma. About the study: Nephrectomy followed 15 Gy stereotactic body radiation by 4 weeks.

Whole-study findings and limits: In blood, top tumor clones expanded by 2 weeks, shrinking by 4.

Germline-derived CDR1 and CDR2 are MNHEY and SVGAGI. Between the trimmed V and J ends, which lost 10 bases and 4 bases, there was a span of 11 bases. This CDR3 contains 11 residues. The sample's time point: baseline pretreatment blood. Noted treatment: 15 Gy SBRT to primary tumor, nephrectomy 4 weeks later. After SBRT, blood was collected at 2 and 4 weeks, plus baseline. The patient's renal cell carcinoma had clear cell pathology. Sequencing used immunoSEQ multiplex PCR; TCRdb keeps in-frame clones, though not all of them. The data contain 110,000 to 150,000 clones, less than 85% of them seen just once; the ten biggest clones take up around 25%.

This TCR was recovered from a woman between 50 and 59 years old with renal cell carcinoma. J is TRBJ2-7 and V is TRBV6-5; D unresolved. The sample here was blood, taken from a patient whose treatment included radiotherapy and nephrectomy. The CDR3 sequence: CATRREYEQYF. CDR3 DNA sequence: TGTGCCACCCGGCGCGAATACGAGCAGTACTTC.